A selection of T cell receptor beta chains follows, all from one sample in a study of T cell responses to AZD1222 COVID-19 vaccine. TCRdb's copy holds only in-frame clones and misses some; the assay was immunoSEQ multiplex PCR. Of some 130,000 clones detected, 70% to 90% appear once; the ten largest clones hold 1.5% to 2%. The sample here was peripheral blood, taken on day 0 of AZD1222 vaccination. The receptors were sampled from an adult in good health. Each CDR3 is given without its conserved first and last residue. The size of a clone is reported for some rows only, either as once, few or many, or as a class for expanded clones.

clone size | V gene | CDR3 protein
once | TRBV24-1 | ATSERPGLAGIQETQY
once | TRBV27 | ASSPMEGDYGYT
. | TRBV25-1 | ASSGQGYGYT
. | TRBV5-1 | ASSLDLRDRGEKLF
. | TRBV13 | ASSLLAGGGKNIQY
. | TRBV6-2/TRBV6-3 | ASSQTGARNQPQH
. | TRBV6-5 | ASSYYRDGASYEQY
. | TRBV28 | ASRSTGVGPPGTQY
. | TRBV7-9 | ASSLYRGRINSPLH
. | TRBV15 | ATSRAGMGTEAF
. | TRBV19 | ASTPGQGVHQPQH
. | TRBV9 | ASSPPGGYGYT
. | TRBV2 | ASSVNREGTEAF
. | TRBV6-1 | ASSDRGAASHEQY
once | TRBV7-9 | ARPGPGGELF
. | TRBV6-5 | ASSYHGTAYNSPLH
. | TRBV7-6 | ASSSEVSSPLH
. | TRBV18 | ASSLFVPPGSPLNYGYT
. | TRBV5-1 | ASSSRIRETQY
. | TRBV27 | ASRTGTGFNSPLH
. | TRBV20-1 | SAPEGGELF
. | TRBV4-3 | ASSLWSVNTEAF
. | TRBV19 | ASSTGASYTEAF
. | TRBV2 | ASTAQGSGNTIY
. | TRBV6-6 | ASSYYGAPGEKLF
. | TRBV19 | ASSSQRLAGGLTDTQY
. | TRBV7-2 | ASSPGTVISYYGYT
. | TRBV7-2 | ASSFNSGTELYNEQF
. | TRBV28 | ASIAGVSGGYT
. | TRBV15 | ATRRSRTDRLKLF
. | TRBV13 | ASRIGRESTGELF
. | TRBV27 | ASSIYRDKGGELF
. | TRBV6-2/TRBV6-3 | ASSITGTFVPQH
. | TRBV7-6 | ASSPGNLGGTDTQY
. | TRBV7-2 | ASDDRLYNYGYT
. | TRBV12-5 | ASGGPGQGNEKLF
. | TRBV13 | ASSLAPKDAF
. | TRBV5-1 | ASNPHPGDSYEQY
. | TRBV5-1 | ASSPGGGGANTEAF
. | TRBV6-1 | ASSEQRNKAGTSYNEQF
. | TRBV10-3 | AIRPSGQGPGHGQY
. | TRBV7-8 | ASSLGLATIYEQY
. | TRBV28 | ASSPGGPPLGDTQY
. | TRBV28 | ASTQSGGTGNTIY
once | TRBV6-5 | ASRDRPTNEKLF
once | TRBV7-2 | ASSLAPGLGAYEQY
. | TRBV5-1 | ASSLAGSRQTEAF
few | TRBV9 | ASSAEPADYGYT
. | TRBV19 | ASSPRGGTQETQY
. | TRBV15 | ATSSPRGLNTEAF
. | TRBV29-1 | SVRDGREKLF
. | TRBV6-2/TRBV6-3 | ASSPPGTGVYEQY
. | TRBV19 | ASSIDYGLRNTEAF
. | TRBV30 | AWRLVGGYEQY